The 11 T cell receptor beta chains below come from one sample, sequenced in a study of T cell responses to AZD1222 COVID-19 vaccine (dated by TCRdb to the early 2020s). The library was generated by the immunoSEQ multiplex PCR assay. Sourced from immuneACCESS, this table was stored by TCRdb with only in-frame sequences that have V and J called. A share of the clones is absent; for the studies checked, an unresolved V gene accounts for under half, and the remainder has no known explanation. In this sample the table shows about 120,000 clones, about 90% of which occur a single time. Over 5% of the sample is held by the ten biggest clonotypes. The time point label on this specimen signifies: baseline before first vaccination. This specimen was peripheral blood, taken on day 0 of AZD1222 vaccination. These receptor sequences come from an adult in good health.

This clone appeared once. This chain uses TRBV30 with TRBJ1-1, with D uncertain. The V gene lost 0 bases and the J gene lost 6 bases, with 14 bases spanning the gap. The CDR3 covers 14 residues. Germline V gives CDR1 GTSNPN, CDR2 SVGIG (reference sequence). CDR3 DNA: TGTGCCTGGAGTGTTCTACCCCTGAGGGCTGAAGCTTTCTTT. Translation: CAWSVLPLRAEAFF.

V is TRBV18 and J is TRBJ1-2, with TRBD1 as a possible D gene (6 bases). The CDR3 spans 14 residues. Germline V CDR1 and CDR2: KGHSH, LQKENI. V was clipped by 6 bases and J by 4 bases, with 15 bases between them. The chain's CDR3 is CASSEGDRIYGYTF. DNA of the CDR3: TGTGCCAGCTCGGAGGGGGACCGGATCTATGGCTACACCTTC.

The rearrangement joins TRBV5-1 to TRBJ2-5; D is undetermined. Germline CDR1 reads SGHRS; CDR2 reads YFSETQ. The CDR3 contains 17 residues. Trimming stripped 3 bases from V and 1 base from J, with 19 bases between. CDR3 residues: CASSYFGGSTFQETQYF. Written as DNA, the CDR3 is TGCGCCAGCAGCTACTTCGGCGGATCGACCTTCCAAGAGACCCAGTACTTC.

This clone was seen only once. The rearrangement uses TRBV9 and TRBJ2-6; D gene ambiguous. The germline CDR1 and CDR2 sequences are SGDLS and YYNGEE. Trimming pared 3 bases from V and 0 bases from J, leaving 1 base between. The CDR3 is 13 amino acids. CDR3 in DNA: TGTGCCAGCAGCGACTCTGGGGCCAACGTCCTGACTTTC. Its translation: CASSDSGANVLTF.

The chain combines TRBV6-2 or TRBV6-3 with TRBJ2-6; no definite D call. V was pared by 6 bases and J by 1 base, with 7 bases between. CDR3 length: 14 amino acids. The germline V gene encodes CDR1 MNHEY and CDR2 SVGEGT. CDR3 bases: TGTGCCAGCAGCCCCCCATCTGGGGCCAACGTCCTGACTTTC. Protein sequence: CASSPPSGANVLTF.

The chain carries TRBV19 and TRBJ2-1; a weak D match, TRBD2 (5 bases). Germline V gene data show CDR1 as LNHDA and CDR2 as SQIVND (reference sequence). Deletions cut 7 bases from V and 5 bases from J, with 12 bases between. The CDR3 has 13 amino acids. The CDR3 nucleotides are TGTGCCAGTACAAGACGGGAAAACAATGAGCAGTTCTTC. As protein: CASTRRENNEQFF. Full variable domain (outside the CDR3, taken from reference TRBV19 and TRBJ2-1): DGGITQSPKYLFRKEGQNVTLSCEQNLNHDAMYWYRQDPGQGLRLIYYSQIVNDFQKGDIAEGYSVSREKKESFPLTVTSAQKNPTAFYLCASTRRENNEQFFGPGTRLTVL.

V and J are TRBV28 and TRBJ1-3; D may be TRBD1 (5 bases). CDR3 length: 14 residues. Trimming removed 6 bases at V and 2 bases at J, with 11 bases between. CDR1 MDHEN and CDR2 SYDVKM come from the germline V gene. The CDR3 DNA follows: TGTGCCAGCAGCCCCACGGGGCCTGGAAACACCATATATTTT. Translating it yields CASSPTGPGNTIYF.

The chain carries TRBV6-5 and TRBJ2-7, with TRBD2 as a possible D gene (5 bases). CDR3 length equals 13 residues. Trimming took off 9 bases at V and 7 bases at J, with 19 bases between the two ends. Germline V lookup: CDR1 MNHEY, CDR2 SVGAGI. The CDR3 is CASLASGDREQYF. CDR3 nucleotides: TGTGCCAGTTTGGCGAGCGGAGACCGGGAGCAGTACTTC.

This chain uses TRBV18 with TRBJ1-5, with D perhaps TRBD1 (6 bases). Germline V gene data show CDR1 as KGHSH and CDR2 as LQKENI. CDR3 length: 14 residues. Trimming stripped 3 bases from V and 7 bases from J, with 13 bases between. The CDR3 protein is CASSPRGGYQPQHF. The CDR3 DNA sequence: TGTGCCAGCTCACCGAGGGGGGGGTACCAGCCCCAGCATTTT.

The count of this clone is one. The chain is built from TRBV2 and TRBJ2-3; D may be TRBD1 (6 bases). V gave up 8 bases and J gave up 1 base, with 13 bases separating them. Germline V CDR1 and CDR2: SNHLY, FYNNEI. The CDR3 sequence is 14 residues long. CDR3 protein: CASGPGQRTDTQYF. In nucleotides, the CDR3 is TGTGCCAGCGGACCGGGACAACGCACAGATACGCAGTATTTT.

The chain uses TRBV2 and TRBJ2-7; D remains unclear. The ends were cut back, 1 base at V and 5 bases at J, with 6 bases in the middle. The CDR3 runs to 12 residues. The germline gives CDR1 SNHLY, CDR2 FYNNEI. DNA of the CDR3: TGTGCCAGCAGTGAAGGGCCACACGAGCAGTACTTC. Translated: CASSEGPHEQYF.